This T cell receptor (beta chain) was obtained from a study of low-dose radiotherapy and immunotherapy resistance in tumors. cDNA synthesis used a TRAV/TRBV-specific primer set for both chains. Amplification, which lasted 20 to 25 PCR cycles, used a constant-region primer and V-primer adapter to amplify TCRs. With in vitro transcription, the isolated mRNA was amplified. Via MiXCR, TCRdb re-called the reads, giving one row per CDR3 protein. The data contain 85,000 to 95,000 distinct CDR3 sequences, around 20% of them seen just once; the ten biggest clones take up 10% to 15%. Sample time point: after trial treatment. Treatment here: LDRT plus nivolumab, ipilimumab, low-dose cyclophosphamide and aspirin (RACIN trial). CDR1 LGHDT and CDR2 YNNKEL come from the germline V gene (reference sequence). This CDR3 region has 12 residues. The V and J ends lost 1 base and 7 bases respectively, with 7 bases between them.

The J gene is TRBJ1-1, the V gene TRBV3-1, with D possibly being TRBD1 (6 bases). The source of this sequence is a female donor with ovarian cancer. The sample was PBMCs, taken after low-dose radiotherapy plus immunotherapy. The CDR3 region has the DNA TGTGCCAGCAGCCAAGGAGGGGGTGAAGCTTTCTTT. Its translation is CASSQGGGEAFF.